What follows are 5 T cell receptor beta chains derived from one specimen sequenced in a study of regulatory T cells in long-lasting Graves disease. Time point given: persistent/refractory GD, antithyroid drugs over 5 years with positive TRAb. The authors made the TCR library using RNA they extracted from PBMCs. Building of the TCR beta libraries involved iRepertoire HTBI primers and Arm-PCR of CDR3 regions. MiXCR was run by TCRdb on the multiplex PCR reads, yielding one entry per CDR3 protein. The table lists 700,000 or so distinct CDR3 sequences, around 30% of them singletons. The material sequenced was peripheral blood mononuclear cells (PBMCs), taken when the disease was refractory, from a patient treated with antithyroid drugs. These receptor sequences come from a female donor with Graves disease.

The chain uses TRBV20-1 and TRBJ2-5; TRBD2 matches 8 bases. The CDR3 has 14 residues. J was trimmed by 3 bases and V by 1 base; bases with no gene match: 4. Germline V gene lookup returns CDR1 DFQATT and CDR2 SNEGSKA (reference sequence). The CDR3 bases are TGCAGTGCTAGAGTCCGGGGGGGGGAAGAGACCCAGTACTTC. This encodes CSARVRGGEETQYF.

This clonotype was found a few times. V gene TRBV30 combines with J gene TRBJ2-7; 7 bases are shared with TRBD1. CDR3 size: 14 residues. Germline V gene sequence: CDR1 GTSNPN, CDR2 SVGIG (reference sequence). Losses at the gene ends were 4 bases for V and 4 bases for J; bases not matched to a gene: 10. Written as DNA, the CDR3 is TGTGCCTGGACCGGGACAGCTCTTACATACGAGCAGTACTTC. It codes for CAWTGTALTYEQYF. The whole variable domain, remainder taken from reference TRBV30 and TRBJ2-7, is SQTIHQWPATLVQPVGSPLSLECTVEGTSNPNLYWYRQAAGRGLQLLFYSVGIGQISSEVPQNLSASRPQDRQFILSSKKLLLSDSGFYLCAWTGTALTYEQYFGPGTRLTVT.

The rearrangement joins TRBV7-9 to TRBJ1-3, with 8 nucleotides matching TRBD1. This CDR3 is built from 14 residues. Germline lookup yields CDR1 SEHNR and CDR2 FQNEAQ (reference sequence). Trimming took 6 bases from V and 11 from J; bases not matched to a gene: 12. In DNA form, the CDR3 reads TGTGCCAGCAGTTCAACTGGACAGGGAACCCCCATATATTTT. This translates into CASSSTGQGTPIYF.

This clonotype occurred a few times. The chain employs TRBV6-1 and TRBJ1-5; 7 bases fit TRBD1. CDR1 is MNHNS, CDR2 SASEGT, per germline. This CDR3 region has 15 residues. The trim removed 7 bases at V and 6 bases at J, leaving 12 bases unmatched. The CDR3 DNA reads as TGTGCCAGCACTCGACAGGGTAGGGGGATTCAGCCCCAGCATTTT. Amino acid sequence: CASTRQGRGIQPQHF.

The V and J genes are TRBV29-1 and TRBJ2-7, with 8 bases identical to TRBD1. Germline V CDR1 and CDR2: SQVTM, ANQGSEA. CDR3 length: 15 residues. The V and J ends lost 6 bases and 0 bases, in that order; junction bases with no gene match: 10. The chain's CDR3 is CSVKWGQVNSYEQYF. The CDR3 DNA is TGCAGCGTGAAGTGGGGACAGGTAAACTCCTACGAGCAGTACTTC.